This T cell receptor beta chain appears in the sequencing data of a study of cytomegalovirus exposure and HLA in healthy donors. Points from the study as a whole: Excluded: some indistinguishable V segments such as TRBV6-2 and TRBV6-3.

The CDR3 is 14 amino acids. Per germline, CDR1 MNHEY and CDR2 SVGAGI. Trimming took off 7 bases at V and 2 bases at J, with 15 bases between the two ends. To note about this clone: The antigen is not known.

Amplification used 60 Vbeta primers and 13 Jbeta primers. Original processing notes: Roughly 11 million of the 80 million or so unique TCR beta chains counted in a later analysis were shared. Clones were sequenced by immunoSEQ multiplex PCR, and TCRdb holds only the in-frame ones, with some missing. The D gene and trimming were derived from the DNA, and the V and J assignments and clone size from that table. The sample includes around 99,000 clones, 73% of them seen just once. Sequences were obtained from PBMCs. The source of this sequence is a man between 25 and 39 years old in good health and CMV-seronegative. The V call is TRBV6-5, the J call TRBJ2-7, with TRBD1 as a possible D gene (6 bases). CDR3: CASTNDRSPYEQYF. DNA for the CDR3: TGTGCCAGCACCAATGACAGGTCTCCCTACGAGCAGTACTTC.